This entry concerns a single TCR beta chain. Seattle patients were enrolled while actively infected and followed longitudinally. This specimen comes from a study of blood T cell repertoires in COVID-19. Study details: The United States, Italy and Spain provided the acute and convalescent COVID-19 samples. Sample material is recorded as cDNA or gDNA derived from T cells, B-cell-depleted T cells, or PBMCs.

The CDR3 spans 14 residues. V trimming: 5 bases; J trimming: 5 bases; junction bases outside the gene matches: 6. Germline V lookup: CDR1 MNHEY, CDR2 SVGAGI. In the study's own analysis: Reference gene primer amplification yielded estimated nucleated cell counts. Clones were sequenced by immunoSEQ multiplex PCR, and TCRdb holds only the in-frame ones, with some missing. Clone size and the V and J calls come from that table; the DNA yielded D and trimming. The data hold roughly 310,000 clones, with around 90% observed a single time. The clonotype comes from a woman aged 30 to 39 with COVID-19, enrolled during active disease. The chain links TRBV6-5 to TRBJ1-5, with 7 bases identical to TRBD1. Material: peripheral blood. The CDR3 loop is CASSMTGRDQPQHF. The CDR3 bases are TGTGCCAGCAGTATGACAGGGCGCGATCAGCCCCAGCATTTT.